This T cell receptor (beta chain) derives from a study of PD-1 blockade in classical Hodgkin lymphoma. General study findings and limits: It was reported that newly diagnosed patients had less baseline TCR diversity than healthy donors. Differences between repertoires have undefined causes, possibly disease activity or prior therapy.

About this clone: The antigen remains undetermined.

Profiled with immunoSEQ multiplex PCR; TCRdb holds only in-frame clones, not every one. Of 10,000 or so clones in the sample, about nine tenths were seen once. Time point specified: newly diagnosed, previously untreated cHL patient sample. Researchers pulled CD8+ T cells out of thawed PBMCs using magnetic negative selection. The authors used newly diagnosed, untreated classical Hodgkin lymphoma PBMCs as comparison. This CDR3 has 15 amino acids. From germline, CDR1 is MNHNS and CDR2 SASEGT. V was pared by 5 bases and J by 4 bases, with 4 bases of the junction left unmatched. Sequencing input: CD8+ T cells from blood. The chain has TRBV6-1 and TRBJ2-1, with 11 bases aligning to TRBD2. This TCR was recovered from a human donor with classical Hodgkin lymphoma. For the CDR3, the DNA is TGTGCCAGCAGTACTAGCGGGGGCTCTTACAATGAGCAGTTCTTC. This translates into CASSTSGGSYNEQFF.